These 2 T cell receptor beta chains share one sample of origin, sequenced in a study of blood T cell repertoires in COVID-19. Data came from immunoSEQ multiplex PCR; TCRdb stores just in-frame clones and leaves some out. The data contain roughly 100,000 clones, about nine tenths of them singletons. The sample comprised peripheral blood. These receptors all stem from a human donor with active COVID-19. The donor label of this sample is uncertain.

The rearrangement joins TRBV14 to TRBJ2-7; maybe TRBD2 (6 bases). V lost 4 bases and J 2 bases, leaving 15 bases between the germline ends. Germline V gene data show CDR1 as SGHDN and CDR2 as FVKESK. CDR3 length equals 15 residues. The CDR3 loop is CASSPSGWGAYEQYF. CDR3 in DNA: TGTGCCAGCAGCCCATCAGGCTGGGGGGCCTACGAGCAGTACTTC.

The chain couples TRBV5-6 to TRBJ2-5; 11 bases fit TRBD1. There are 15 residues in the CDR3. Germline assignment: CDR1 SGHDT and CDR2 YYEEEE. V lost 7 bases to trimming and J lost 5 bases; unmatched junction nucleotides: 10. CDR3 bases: TGTGCCAGCTGGAGTCGTGGACAGGGGGCGGAGACCCAGTACTTC. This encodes CASWSRGQGAETQYF.